The clone carrying this T cell receptor beta chain was found a few times. What it binds is unknown. This sample is part of a study of OX40 agonist ivuxolimab in advanced cancers. General study results and limits: Circulating CD4+ and CD8+ T cells showed clonal expansion by week 6 at 0.1 to 3.0 mg/kg. Expanded clones were, on average, more numerous among CD8+ T cells than CD4+.

Measured with immunoSEQ multiplex PCR; TCRdb has only the in-frame clones, and not every one. The data show about 62,000 clones, about four fifths seen once. The CDR3 extends over 15 amino acids. Per germline, CDR1 GTSNPN and CDR2 SVGIG (reference sequence). The junction had 9 bases not matched to a gene; V was cut back by 2 bases and J by 6 bases. V gene TRBV30 combines with J gene TRBJ2-5, with TRBD2 matching over 10 bases. The specimen was CD4+ or CD8+ T cells sorted from blood, collected in a trial of the OX40 agonist ivuxolimab. This clonotype originated in an adult with an advanced solid tumor such as melanoma, head and neck, liver or kidney cancer. CDR3 protein: CAWSLTSGGAKTQYF. The CDR3 coding sequence is TGTGCCTGGAGTCTGACGAGCGGGGGGGCCAAGACCCAGTACTTC.